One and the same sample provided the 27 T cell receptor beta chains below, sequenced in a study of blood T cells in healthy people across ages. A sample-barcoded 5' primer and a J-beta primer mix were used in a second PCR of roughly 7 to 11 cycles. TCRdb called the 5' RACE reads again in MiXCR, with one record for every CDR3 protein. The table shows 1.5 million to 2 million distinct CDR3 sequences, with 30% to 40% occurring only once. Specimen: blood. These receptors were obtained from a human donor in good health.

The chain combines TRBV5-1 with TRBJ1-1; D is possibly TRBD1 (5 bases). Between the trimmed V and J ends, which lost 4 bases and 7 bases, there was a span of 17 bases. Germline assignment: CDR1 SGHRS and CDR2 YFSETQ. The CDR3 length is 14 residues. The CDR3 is CASSIGTRGGEAFF. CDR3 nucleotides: TGCGCCAGCAGCATCGGGACCCGCGGGGGTGAAGCTTTCTTT.

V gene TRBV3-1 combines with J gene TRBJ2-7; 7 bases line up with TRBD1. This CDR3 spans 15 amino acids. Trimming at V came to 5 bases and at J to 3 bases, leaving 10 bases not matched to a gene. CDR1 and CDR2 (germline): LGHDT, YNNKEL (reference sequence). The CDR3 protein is CASSSSMGQNYEQYF. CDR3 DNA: TGTGCCAGCAGCAGTTCAATGGGACAGAACTACGAGCAGTACTTC.

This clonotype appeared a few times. CDR3: CASSENTRTGGGYTF. For the CDR3, the DNA is TGCGCCAGCAGCGAGAATACCCGGACAGGGGGGGGCTACACCTTC. The chain carries TRBV4-1 and TRBJ1-2; TRBD1 matches at 10 bases. The V gene end was trimmed by 5 bases and the J gene end by 8 bases; junction bases not matched to a gene: 11. The CDR3 totals 15 residues. Per the germline V gene, CDR1 is MGHRA and CDR2 is YSYEKL.

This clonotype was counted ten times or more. As DNA, the CDR3 is TGCAGCGTTCAGGATGGGACAGATACGCAGTATTTT. Amino acid sequence: CSVQDGTDTQYF. The chain uses TRBV29-1 and TRBJ2-3; D is uncertain. Germline CDR1 reads SQVTM; CDR2 reads ANQGSEA. This CDR3 is built from 12 residues. Trimming removed 5 bases from V and 3 bases from J, with 9 bases in between.

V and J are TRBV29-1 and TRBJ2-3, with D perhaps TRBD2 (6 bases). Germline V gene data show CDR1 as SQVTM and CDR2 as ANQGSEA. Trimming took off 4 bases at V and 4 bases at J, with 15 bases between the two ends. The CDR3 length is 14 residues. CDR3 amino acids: CSVAPQRGSDTQYF. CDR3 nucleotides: TGCAGCGTTGCCCCTCAACGGGGGTCAGATACGCAGTATTTT.

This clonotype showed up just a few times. CDR3 bases: TGCAGCGTTGCGAATTGGGGGAATGAGCAGTTCTTC. This encodes CSVANWGNEQFF. The chain couples TRBV29-1 to TRBJ2-1; D tentatively reads TRBD1 or TRBD2 (5 bases each). Between the trimmed V and J ends, which lost 4 bases and 7 bases, there was a span of 11 bases. This CDR3 is 12 amino acids long. Germline CDR1 reads SQVTM; CDR2 reads ANQGSEA.

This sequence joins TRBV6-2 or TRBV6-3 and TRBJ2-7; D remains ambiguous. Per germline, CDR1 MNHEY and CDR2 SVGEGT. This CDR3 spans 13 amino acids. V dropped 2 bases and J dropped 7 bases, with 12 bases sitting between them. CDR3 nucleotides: TGTGCCAGCAGTTACCAGGATTCGAGTGAGCAGTACTTC. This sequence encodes CASSYQDSSEQYF.

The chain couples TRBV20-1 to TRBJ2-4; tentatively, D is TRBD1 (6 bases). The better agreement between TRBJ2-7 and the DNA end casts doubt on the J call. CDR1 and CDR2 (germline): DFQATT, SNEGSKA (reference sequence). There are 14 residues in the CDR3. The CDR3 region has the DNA TGCAGTGCGGGGATAACAGGGCCCCCCTACGAGCAGTACTTC. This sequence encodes CSAGITGPPYEQYF.

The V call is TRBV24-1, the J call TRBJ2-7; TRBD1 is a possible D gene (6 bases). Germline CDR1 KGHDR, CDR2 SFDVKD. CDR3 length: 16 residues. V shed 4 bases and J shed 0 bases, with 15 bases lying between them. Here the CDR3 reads CATSDSQGWSSYEQYF. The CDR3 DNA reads TGTGCCACCAGTGACTCACAGGGTTGGAGCTCCTACGAGCAGTACTTC.

CDR3 DNA: TGTGCCAGCAGTAGGGGACGGTTCGACGAGCAGTACTTC. This codes for CASSRGRFDEQYF. This sequence joins TRBV6-2 or TRBV6-3 and TRBJ2-4; either TRBD1 or TRBD2 may supply D (5 bases each). The J call may be incorrect, as the DNA end agrees better with TRBJ2-7. Germline loops: CDR1 MNHEY, CDR2 SVGEGT. The CDR3 runs to 13 residues.

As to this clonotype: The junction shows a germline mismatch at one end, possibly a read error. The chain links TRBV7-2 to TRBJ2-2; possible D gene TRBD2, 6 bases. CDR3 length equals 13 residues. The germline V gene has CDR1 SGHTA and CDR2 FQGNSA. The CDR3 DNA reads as TGTGCCAGCACCCCTATATTTGGCGGGGAGTTGTTTTTT. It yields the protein CASTPIFGGELFF.

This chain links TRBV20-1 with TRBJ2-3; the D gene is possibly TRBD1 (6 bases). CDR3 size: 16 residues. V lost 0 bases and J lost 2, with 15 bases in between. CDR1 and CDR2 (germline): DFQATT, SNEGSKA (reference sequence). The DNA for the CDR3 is TGCAGTGCTAGAGATCGGGCCCAGGGGAACACAGATACGCAGTATTTT. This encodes CSARDRAQGNTDTQYF.

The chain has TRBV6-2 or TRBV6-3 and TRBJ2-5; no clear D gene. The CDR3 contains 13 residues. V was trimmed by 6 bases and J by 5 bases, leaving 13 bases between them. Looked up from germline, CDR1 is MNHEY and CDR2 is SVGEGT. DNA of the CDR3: TGTGCCAGCAGAGGACCCGCCAGGGAGACCCAGTACTTC. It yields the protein CASRGPARETQYF.

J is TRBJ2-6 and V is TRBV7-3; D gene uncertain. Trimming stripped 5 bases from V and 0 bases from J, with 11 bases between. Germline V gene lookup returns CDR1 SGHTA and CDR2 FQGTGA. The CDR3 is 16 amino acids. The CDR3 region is CASSPDGYSGANVLTF. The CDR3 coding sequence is TGTGCCAGCAGCCCGGACGGGTACTCTGGGGCCAACGTCCTGACTTTC.

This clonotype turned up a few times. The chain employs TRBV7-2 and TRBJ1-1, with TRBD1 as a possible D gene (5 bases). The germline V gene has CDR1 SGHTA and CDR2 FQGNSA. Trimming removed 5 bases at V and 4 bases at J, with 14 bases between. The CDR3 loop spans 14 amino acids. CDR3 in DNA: TGTGCCAGCAGCGCAGCGTGGGGGGGCACTGAAGCTTTCTTT. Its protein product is CASSAAWGGTEAFF.

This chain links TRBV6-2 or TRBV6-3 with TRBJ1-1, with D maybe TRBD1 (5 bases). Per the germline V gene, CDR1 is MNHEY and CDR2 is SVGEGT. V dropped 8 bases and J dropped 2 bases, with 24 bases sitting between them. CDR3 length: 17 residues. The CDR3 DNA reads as TGTGCCAGCGGACACCTAGGCCCCGGGACCATCAACACTGAAGCTTTCTTT. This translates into CASGHLGPGTINTEAFF.

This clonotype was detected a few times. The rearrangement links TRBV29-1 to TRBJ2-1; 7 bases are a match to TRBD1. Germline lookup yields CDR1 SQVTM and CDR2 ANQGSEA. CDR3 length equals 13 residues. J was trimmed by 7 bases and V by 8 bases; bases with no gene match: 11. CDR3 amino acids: CSIVDRVTNEQFF. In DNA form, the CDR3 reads TGCAGCATTGTAGACAGGGTGACGAATGAGCAGTTCTTC.

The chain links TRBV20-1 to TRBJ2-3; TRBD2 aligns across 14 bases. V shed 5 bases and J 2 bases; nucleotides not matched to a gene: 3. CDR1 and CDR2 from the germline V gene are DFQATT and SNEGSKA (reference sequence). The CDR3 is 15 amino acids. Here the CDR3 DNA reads TGCAGTGCTCGGGGACTAGCGGGGGCCACAGATACGCAGTATTTT. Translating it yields CSARGLAGATDTQYF.

In nucleotides, the CDR3 is TGTGCCAGCAGACCGACAGGTTCAAGAGTGGGGCCCCAGCATTTT. Translated: CASRPTGSRVGPQHF. The chain links TRBV6-1 to TRBJ1-5, with a tentative D call TRBD1 (6 bases). Trimming removed 6 bases at V and 9 bases at J, with 21 bases between. Germline V gene data show CDR1 as MNHNS and CDR2 as SASEGT. The CDR3 spans 15 residues.

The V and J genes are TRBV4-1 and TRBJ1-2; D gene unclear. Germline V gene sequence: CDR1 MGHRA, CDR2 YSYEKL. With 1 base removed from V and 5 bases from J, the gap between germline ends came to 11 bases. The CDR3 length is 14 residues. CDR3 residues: CASSQVEGVYGYTF. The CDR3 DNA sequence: TGCGCCAGCAGCCAAGTCGAGGGTGTTTATGGCTACACCTTC.

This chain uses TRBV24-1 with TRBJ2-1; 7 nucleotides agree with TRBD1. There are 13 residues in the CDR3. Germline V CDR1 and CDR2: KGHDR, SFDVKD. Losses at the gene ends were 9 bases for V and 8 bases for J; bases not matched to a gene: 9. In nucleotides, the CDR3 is TGTGCCACCGCTAGAGACAGGGTTTATGAGCAGTTCTTC. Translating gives CATARDRVYEQFF.

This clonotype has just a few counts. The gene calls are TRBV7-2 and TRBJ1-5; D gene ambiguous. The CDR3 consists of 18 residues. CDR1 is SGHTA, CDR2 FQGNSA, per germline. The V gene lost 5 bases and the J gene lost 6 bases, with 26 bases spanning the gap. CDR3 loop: CASSLVPPGFDYRQPQHF. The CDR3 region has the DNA TGTGCCAGCAGCCTAGTCCCCCCAGGTTTTGATTATCGTCAGCCCCAGCATTTT.

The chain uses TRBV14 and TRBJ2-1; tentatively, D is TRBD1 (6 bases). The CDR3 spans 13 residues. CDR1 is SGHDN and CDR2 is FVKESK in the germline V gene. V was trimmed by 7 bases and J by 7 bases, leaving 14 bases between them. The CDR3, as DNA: TGTGCCAGCACGGACAGTGTCTTTAATGAGCAGTTCTTC. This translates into CASTDSVFNEQFF.

This CDR3 reads CASSQEGARGSNEKLFF. The CDR3 nucleotides read TGTGCCAGCAGCCAGGAGGGGGCTAGGGGGTCTAATGAAAAACTGTTTTTT. The rearrangement uses TRBV4-2 and TRBJ1-4; 7 positions agree with TRBD1. Germline V gene lookup returns CDR1 LGHNA and CDR2 YNFKEQ. The V and J ends lost 3 bases and 3 bases, in that order; junction bases with no gene match: 10. The CDR3 covers 17 residues.

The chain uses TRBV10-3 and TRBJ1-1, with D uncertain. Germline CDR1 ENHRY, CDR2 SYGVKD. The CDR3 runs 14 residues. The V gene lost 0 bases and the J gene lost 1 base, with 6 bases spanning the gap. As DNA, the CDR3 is TGTGCCATCAGTGAGTCAGGGAAGAACACTGAAGCTTTCTTT. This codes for CAISESGKNTEAFF.

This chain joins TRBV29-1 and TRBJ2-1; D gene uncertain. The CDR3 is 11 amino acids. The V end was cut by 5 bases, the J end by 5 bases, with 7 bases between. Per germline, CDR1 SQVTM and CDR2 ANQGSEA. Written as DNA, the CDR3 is TGCAGCGTTTCCCGGAACAATGAGCAGTTCTTC. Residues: CSVSRNNEQFF.

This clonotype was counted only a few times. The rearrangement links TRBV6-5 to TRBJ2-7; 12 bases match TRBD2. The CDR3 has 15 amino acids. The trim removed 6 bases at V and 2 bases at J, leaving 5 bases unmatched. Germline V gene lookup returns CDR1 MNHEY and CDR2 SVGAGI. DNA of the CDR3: TGTGCCAGCAGACCTAGCGGGGGGGCGGCCTACGAGCAGTACTTC. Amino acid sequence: CASRPSGGAAYEQYF.